This TCR beta chain is from a study of PD-L1 blockade in urothelial cancer. In the study overall: In the patient group, about 90% of the roughly 29 were males with bladder-origin urothelial cancer. Once treatment had started, blood was analyzed at 3 weeks (second dose) and again at 6 weeks. Among blood samples, the median T cell count was some 150,000.

As to time point: pretreatment peripheral blood. The method was immunoSEQ multiplex PCR; TCRdb's version includes in-frame clones alone and lacks a portion of them. The sample comprises about 72,000 clones, about 90% of which are singletons, and under 15% rests with the top ten. Comment on this clone: Antigen unknown.

With 4 bases clipped from V and 0 bases from J, the junction kept 8 bases outside the gene matches. The CDR3 runs to 15 residues. CDR1 and CDR2 from the germline V gene are GTSNPN and SVGIG (reference sequence). Regarding the study as a whole: Better survival was predicted by below-median pretreatment blood TCR clonality.

The chain couples TRBV30 to TRBJ1-2, with 7 positions matching TRBD1. This specimen consisted of PBMCs, obtained around atezolizumab (anti-PD-L1) treatment. This TCR derives from a man aged 55-75 years with urothelial cancer. Written as DNA, the CDR3 is TGTGCCTGGACCCAAAGGGACAGATCTAACTATGGCTACACCTTC. Its translation: CAWTQRDRSNYGYTF.